This T cell receptor (beta chain) was found in a study of identical twins (dated by TCRdb to 2016 to 2017). Regarding the complete study: The study deep-sequenced TCR alpha and beta repertoires from monozygotic twins, unrelated adults of various ages and cord blood to test whether fetal clonotypes persist. To rule out contamination, replicate twin experiments were performed at different times with different library preparation protocols.

The library was prepared using 5' RACE. The data were produced on an Illumina HiSeq 2000. Template switching added a universal primer binding site, and the final cDNA carried a unique molecular identifier that allowed TCR cDNA molecules to be counted accurately. Specific primers in the conserved constant-segment region were used to synthesize first-strand cDNA for the TCR alpha and beta chains. To control for contamination, each cDNA library was double barcoded with a SMART-Mk sample barcode plus Illumina barcodes. TruSeq adapter sequences along with Illumina sample barcodes were introduced in two successive PCR steps. The TCR alpha and beta cDNA libraries were sequenced on the Illumina HiSeq platform using custom primers. The paper's data handling went like this. MiGEC was used to process raw reads and extract unique molecular identifiers, and MiXCR was used to find CDR3 positions. For each individual, recombination models were inferred using an EM algorithm with the repgenHMM and IGoR tools. Shared clonotype analysis was performed with the tcR package in R, normalizing sharing by the product of cloneset sizes. To study raw recombination without the effects of thymic and clonal selection, out-of-frame nonproductive sequences were analyzed. Using fastp at Q25 and MiXCR, TCRdb reprocessed the public reads and kept productive beta chains. Identical CDR3 protein sequences are pooled into one entry, listed with their most common genes and DNA. The V and J calls here are based on TCRdb, not the publication. The sample has 520,000 or so distinct CDR3 sequences on record, under 25% of them singletons. 0.75% to 0.95% of the sample rests with the top ten.

All donors were healthy Caucasians. Three pairs of female monozygotic twins, all aged roughly 18 to 29 years, were included in the twin cohort. CD4+ and CD8+ T cell populations were isolated with positive isolation kits from Invitrogen. Study-level results and caveats: Abundant cord blood beta clonotypes carried fewer insertions; young adult naive repertoires showed a weaker similar trend, while memory repertoires showed none. In beta out-of-frame sequences, excess twin sharing was weaker, because having fewer shared sequences lowered the signal-to-noise ratio. Out-of-frame TCR alpha sharing in monozygotic twins was systematically underestimated by recombination models, whereas sharing between unrelated individuals was in agreement with the recombination models. Because the same donors could not be followed over many years, the conclusions relied on cross-sectional statistical analysis. Compared with coincidental sharing between unrelated individuals, out-of-frame TCR alpha sequences shared between twins had an excess of sequences with low generation probability. Zero-insertion analyses could be partly confounded by invariant T cells such as MAIT and iNKT, though diverse VJ usage argued against such confounding for most clonotypes.

Taken from the germline V gene, the CDR1 and CDR2 loops are SGHDT and YYEEEE. There are 13 amino acids in the CDR3, from cysteine to phenylalanine inclusive. Only CDR3 DNA is held: 39 bases, read in frame from base 1. A distance of 6 bases separates the germline ends of V and J, which lose 0 bases and 6 bases respectively. This clonotype was seen more than once but under ten times. Its antigen is unknown. Per-base qualities were not stored, and no clone one base away is much larger. These data were also reused for a study on T cells expressing NK-cell markers. Taken from the second paper: Fewer than ten donors provided sorted CD3+CD56+NKG2C+, CD3+CD56+NKG2C- and CD3+CD56-NKG2C+ T-cell subsets, whose TCR beta-chain repertoires were profiled. Of the eight sequenced donors, seven were found to be HCMV-seropositive and one was found to be HCMV-seronegative. To restrict sorting to alphabetaTCR-expressing T cells, an anti-gammadeltaTCR antibody was added in several experiments. In a handful of donors, the dominant CD3+CD56+NKG2C+ clonotypes were found to rank among the top 10 CD8+ clonotypes and to make up roughly 1.0-7.0% of CD8+ T cells. Those dominant clonotypes were again the most abundant among CD3+CD56-NKG2C+ cells in four donors, at about 25-60.1%. Whether the expanded NKG2C-expressing T cell clones were specific for HCMV antigens remained unclear. The study sequenced eight donors, all healthy volunteers chosen at random: three men and five women. A commercial ELISA kit detecting HCMV-specific IgG in serum was used to determine HCMV serostatus. MIGEC was used to demultiplex reads and group the reads by UMI, and MiTCR was used to assemble and quantify clonotypes. To remove erroneous sequences, TCR cDNA sequences were retained only when supported by two or more reads. The tcR package was used for downstream repertoire analysis, and clonotypes were matched across fractions by CDR3 nucleotide sequence plus V segment. VDJmatch was used to annotate antigen specificity against VDJdb, with one amino acid substitution in CDR3 permitted.

The sequence derives from a woman between 18 and 29 years old in good health. The source material was CD4+ T cells sorted from blood. The chain is encoded by TRBV5-6 joined to TRBJ2-2; the D gene identity is not certain. The bases read TGTGCCAGCAGCTTGGCCATACCCGGGGAGCTGTTTTTT. It encodes CASSLAIPGELFF.